This T cell receptor (beta chain) was recorded in a study of blood T cell repertoires in COVID-19. Study at large: COVID-19 samples, acute and convalescent, were from the United States, Italy and Spain. T cells, B-cell-depleted T cells, or PBMCs supplied cDNA or gDNA.

In the authors' workflow: Counts of nucleated cells, estimated from reference gene primer amplification, were obtained. Generated by immunoSEQ multiplex PCR, the TCRdb table keeps only in-frame clones and is missing some. The V and J calls and the clone size are those of that table, but D and trimming were determined from the DNA. The sample holds about 330,000 clones; 87% are singletons and the top ten take approximately 9.3%. Enrollment of patients from Seattle took place during active infection, with longitudinal follow-up. CDR1 and CDR2 from the germline V gene are SGHRS and YFSETQ. Unmatched junction bases numbered 6, after V lost 1 base and J lost 7 bases. The CDR3 covers 16 residues.

This clonotype was obtained from a young man with COVID-19, enrolled during active disease. Material: peripheral blood. The chain uses TRBV5-1 and TRBJ2-1; 12 nucleotides line up with TRBD2. DNA of the CDR3: TGCGCCAGCAGCTTGCCAGGGCTAGCGGGAGGGAATGAGCAGTTCTTC. This encodes CASSLPGLAGGNEQFF.